This T cell receptor beta chain was profiled in a study of blood T cell repertoires in COVID-19. The V gene end was trimmed by 5 bases and the J gene end by 7 bases; junction bases not matched to a gene: 9. The CDR3 sequence is 15 residues long. Germline CDR1 MDHEN, CDR2 SYDVKM. Profiling relied on immunoSEQ multiplex PCR, and the TCRdb table lists in-frame clones only, not all of them. This table holds a few hundred thousand clones, about 90% found once. This sequence was found in a young woman with acute COVID-19. Sequencing was performed on PBMCs or T cells enriched from blood (not recorded which). This chain connects TRBV28 to TRBJ1-2; 11 bases align to TRBD1. The CDR3 reads CASSLYRTGGSGYTF. The CDR3 DNA reads TGTGCCAGCAGTCTTTATAGGACAGGGGGCAGTGGCTACACCTTC.